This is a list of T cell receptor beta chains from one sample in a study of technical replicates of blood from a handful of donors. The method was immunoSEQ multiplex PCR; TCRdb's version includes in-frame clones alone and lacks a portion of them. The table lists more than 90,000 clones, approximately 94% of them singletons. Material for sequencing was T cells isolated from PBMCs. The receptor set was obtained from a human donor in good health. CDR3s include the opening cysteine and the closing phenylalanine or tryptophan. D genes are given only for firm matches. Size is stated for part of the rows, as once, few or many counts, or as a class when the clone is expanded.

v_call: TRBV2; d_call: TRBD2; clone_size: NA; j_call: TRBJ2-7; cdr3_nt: TGTGCCAGCAGTGAGGGACTAGCGGGGGTCTTCGAGCAGTACTTC; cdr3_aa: CASSEGLAGVFEQYF
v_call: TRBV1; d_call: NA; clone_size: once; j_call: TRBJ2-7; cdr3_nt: TGCACCAGCAGCCGAAACGGGAGACCGTCACTTAGCTCCTACGAGCAGTACTTC; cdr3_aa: CTSSRNGRPSLSSYEQYF
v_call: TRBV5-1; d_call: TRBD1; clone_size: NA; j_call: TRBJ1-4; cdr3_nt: TGCGCCAGCAGCTTGGCGGGGACAGGGGAGGAAAAACTGTTTTTT; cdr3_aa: CASSLAGTGEEKLFF
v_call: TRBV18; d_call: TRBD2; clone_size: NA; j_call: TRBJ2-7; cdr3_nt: TGTGCCAGCTCTCCGGGAGGGTACGAGCAGTACTTC; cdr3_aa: CASSPGGYEQYF
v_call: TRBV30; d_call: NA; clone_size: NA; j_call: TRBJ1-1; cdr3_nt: TGTGCCTGGAGTGTAATGGTTAGCCGGGACAAAAACACTGAAGCTTTCTTT; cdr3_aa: CAWSVMVSRDKNTEAFF
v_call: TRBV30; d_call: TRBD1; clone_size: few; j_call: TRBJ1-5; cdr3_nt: TGTGCCTGGGATTCCACAGGGGTCAATCAGCCCCAGCATTTT; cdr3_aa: CAWDSTGVNQPQHF
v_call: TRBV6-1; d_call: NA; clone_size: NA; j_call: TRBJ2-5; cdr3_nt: TGTGCCAGCAGTGAACTAGCCGGCTCGAAGGGGACCCAGTACTTC; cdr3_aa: CASSELAGSKGTQYF
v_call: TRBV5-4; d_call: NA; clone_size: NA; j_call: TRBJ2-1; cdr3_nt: TGTGCCAGCAGCTGGGGGGGCGTTTCGGACCCCGATGAGCAGTTCTTC; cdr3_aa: CASSWGGVSDPDEQFF
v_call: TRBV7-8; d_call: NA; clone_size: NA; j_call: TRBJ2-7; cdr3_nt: TGTGCCAGCAGCTTACCCACAGGGTATTACGAGCAGTACTTC; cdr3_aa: CASSLPTGYYEQYF
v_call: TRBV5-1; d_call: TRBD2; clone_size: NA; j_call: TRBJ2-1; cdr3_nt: TGCGCCAGCAGTCCCGCGGGAGTGGGCTACAATGAGCAGTTCTTC; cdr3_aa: CASSPAGVGYNEQFF
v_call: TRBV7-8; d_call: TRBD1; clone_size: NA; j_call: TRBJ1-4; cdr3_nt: TGTGCCAGCAGCTCCCGGGCGAGAGGGACAGGGGGACCTAATGAAAAACTGTTTTTT; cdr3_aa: CASSSRARGTGGPNEKLFF
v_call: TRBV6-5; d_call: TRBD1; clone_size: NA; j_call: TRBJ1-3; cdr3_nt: TGTGCCAGCAGTTACGGGACAGGGGGCGGAAACACCATATATTTT; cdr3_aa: CASSYGTGGGNTIYF
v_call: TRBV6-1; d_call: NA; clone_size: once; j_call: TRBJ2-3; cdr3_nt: TGTGCCAGCAGTGAAGCAAGCCCAGATACGCAGTATTTT; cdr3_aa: CASSEASPDTQYF
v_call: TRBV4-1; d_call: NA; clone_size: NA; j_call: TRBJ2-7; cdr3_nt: TGCGCCAGCAGCCATCCCATTCGCGGGACCTCGTACGAGCAGTACTTC; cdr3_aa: CASSHPIRGTSYEQYF
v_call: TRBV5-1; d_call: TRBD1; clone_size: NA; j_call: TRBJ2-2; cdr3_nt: TGCGCCAGCAGCCGGACAGGGGTAAACACCGGGGAGCTGTTTTTT; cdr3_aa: CASSRTGVNTGELFF
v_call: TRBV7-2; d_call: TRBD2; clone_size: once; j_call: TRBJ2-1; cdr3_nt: TGTGCCAGCAGCTTAGCGGGACTAGCGGGAGGAGTCAATGAGCAGTTCTTC; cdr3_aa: CASSLAGLAGGVNEQFF
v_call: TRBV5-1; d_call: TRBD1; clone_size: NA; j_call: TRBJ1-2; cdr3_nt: TGCGCCAGCAGCGCAACGACAGGGACTAACTATGGCTACACCTTC; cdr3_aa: CASSATTGTNYGYTF
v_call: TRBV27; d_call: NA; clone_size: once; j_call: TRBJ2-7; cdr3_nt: TGTGCCAGCAGTTTATTCGCGGGCTACGAGCAGTACTTC; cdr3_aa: CASSLFAGYEQYF
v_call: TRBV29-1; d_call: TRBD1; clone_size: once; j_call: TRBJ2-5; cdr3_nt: TGCAGCGTTATGAGTGGGACAGGGGGCCTGGATGGAGAGACCCAGTACTTC; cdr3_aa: CSVMSGTGGLDGETQYF
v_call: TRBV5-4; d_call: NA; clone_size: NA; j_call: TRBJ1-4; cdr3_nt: TGTGCCAGCAGCGTCTACCCGACGGGAAAATTTAATGAAAAACTGTTTTTT; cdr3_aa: CASSVYPTGKFNEKLFF
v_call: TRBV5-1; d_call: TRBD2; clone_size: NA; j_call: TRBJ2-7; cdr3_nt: TGCGCCAGCAGCCCCCGGACTAGCGGGAACTACGAGCAGTACTTC; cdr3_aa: CASSPRTSGNYEQYF
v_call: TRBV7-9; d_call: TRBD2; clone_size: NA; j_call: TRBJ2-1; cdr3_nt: TGTGCCAGCAGCTCAACCCGTCCTAGCGGGAGGTTTACCTACAATGAGCAGTTCTTC; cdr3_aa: CASSSTRPSGRFTYNEQFF
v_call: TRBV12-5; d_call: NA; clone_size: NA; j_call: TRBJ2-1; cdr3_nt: TGTGCTAGTGGTTACGACAGCTTCAATGAGCAGTTCTTC; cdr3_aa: CASGYDSFNEQFF
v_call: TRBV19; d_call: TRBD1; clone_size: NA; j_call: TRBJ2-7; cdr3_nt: TGTGCCAGTAGAACCGGGACAGGGGTGTACGAGCAGTACTTC; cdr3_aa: CASRTGTGVYEQYF
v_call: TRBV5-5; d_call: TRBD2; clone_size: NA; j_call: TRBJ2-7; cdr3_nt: TGTGCCAGCAGCCGGGGGGACTCCTACGAGCAGTACTTC; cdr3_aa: CASSRGDSYEQYF
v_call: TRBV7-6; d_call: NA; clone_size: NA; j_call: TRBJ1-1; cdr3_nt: TGTGCCAGCAGCTTAGCTGTGGGGCGGGGGACTGAAGCTTTCTTT; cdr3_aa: CASSLAVGRGTEAFF
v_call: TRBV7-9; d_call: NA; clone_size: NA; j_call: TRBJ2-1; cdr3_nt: TGTGCCAGCCGGGCGGGGGCCTCCTACAATGAGCAGTTCTTC; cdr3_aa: CASRAGASYNEQFF
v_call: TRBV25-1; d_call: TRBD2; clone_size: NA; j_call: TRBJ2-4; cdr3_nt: TGTGCCAGCATTGGGACTAGCGGGGGGGCGGCCAAAAACATTCAGTACTTC; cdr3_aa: CASIGTSGGAAKNIQYF
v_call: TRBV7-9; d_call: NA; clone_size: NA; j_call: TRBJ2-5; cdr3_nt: TGTGCCAGCAGCTCACCTACCGCTACTAGACAAGAGACCCAGTACTTC; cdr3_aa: CASSSPTATRQETQYF
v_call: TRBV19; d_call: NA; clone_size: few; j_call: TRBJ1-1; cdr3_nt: TGTGCCAGTAGTCTGGGCTGGACTGAAGCTTTCTTT; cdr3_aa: CASSLGWTEAFF
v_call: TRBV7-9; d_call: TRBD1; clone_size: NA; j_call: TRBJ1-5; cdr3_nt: TGTGCCAGCAGCTCGGACAGGGTCAGGCAGCCCCAGCATTTT; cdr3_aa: CASSSDRVRQPQHF
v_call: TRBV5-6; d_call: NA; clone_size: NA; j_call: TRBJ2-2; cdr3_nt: TGTGCCAGCAGCTTGCTAGGGAGAGGATCCGGGGAGCTGTTTTTT; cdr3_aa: CASSLLGRGSGELFF
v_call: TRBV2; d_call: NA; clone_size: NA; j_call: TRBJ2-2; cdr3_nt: TGTGCCAGCAGTGATCCAGGGATAAACACCGGGGAGCTGTTTTTT; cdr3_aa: CASSDPGINTGELFF
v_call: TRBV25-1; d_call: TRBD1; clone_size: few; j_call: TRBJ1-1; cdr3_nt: TGTGCCAGCAGTGAATTAGGGACAGGGGAGATCAACACTGAAGCTTTCTTT; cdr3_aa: CASSELGTGEINTEAFF
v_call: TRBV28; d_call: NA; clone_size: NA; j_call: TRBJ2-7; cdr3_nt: TGTGCCAGCAGTTTGTTGGGGCACGAGCAGTACTTC; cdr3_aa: CASSLLGHEQYF
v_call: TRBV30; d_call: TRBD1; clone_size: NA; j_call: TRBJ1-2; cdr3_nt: TGTGCCTGGGGGTGGACAGGGGAGACCTATGGCTACACCTTC; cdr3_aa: CAWGWTGETYGYTF
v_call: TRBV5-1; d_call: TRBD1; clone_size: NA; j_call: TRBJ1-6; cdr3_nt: TGCGCCAGCAGCGGGACCGGGACAGGGGGTGTTAATTCACCCCTCCACTTT; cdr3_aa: CASSGTGTGGVNSPLHF
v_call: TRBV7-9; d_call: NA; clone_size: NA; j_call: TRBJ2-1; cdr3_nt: TGTGCCAGCAGCTTATTGCAGTTAAACAATGAGCAGTTCTTC; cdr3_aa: CASSLLQLNNEQFF
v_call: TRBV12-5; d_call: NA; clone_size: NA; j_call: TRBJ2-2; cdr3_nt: TGTGCTAGTGGTACGGGGACAAGAAACACCGGGGAGCTGTTTTTT; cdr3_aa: CASGTGTRNTGELFF
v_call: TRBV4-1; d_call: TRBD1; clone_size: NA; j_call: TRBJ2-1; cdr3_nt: TGCGCCAGCAGCCGGATGCCCTTGGGACAGGAGCGACGACAGTTCTTC; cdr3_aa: CASSRMPLGQERRQFF
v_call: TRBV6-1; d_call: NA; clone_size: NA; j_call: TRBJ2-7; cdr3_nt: TGTGCCAGCAGTCCTAGAGCGAACCCGGGCTACGAGCAGTACTTC; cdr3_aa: CASSPRANPGYEQYF
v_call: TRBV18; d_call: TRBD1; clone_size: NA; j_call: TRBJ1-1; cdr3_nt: TGTGCCAGCTCACCGCAAAACAGGGGGCCGGAGAACACTGAAGCTTTCTTT; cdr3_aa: CASSPQNRGPENTEAFF
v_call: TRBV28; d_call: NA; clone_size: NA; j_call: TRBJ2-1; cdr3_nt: TGTGCCAGCAGGTACAGGTCTGAGCAGTTCTTC; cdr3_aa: CASRYRSEQFF
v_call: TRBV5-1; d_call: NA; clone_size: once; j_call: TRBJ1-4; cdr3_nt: TGCGCCAGCAGCTCTCAGATTAATGAAAAACTGTTTTTT; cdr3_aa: CASSSQINEKLFF
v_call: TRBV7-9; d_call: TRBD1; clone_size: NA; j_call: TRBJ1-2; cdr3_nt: TGTGCCAGCAGTTTGACAGGGGGTGGCTACACCTTC; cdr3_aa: CASSLTGGGYTF
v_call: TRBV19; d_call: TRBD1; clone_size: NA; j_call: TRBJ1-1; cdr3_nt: TGTGCCACCAACAAAGGACAGGGATACCGACCCGACATGAACACTGAAGCTTTCTTT; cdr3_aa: CATNKGQGYRPDMNTEAFF
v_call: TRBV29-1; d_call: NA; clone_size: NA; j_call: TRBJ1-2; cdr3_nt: TGCAGCGTTGGGTCGGAGAATGGCTACACCTTC; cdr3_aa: CSVGSENGYTF
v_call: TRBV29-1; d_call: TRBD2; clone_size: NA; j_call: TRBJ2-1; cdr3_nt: TGCAGCGTTCTGCCGGGACTAGCGGGGGATGAGCAGTTCTTC; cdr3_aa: CSVLPGLAGDEQFF
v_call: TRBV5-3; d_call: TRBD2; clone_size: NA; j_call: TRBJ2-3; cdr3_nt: TGTGCCAGAAGCTGGGCAGCGACTAGCGGGAGAGAGCTCTTGTGGGGAGATACGCAGTATTTT; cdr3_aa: CARSWAATSGRELLWGDTQYF
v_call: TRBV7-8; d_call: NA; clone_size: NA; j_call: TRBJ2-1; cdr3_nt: TGTGCCAGCAGCGACCCCGGGACTGGCAACAATGAGCAGTTCTTC; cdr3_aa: CASSDPGTGNNEQFF
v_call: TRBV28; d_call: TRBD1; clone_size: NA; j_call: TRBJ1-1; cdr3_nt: TGTGCCAGCGGAACAGGGGATAAACCCACTGAAGCTTTCTTT; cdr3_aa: CASGTGDKPTEAFF
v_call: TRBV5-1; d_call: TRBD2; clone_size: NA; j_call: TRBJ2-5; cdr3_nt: TGCGCCAGCAGCTTAAGAGCCGGAGGGAGCGGGAGACTCCCTAAAGGCGAGACCCAGTACTTC; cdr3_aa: CASSLRAGGSGRLPKGETQYF
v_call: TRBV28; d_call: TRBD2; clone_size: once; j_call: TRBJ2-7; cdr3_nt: TGTGCCAGCAGGCGGGGAGGGGCCAGCTCCTACGAGCAGTACTTC; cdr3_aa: CASRRGGASSYEQYF
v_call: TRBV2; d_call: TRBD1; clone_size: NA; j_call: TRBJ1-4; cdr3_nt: TGTGCCAGCAGTGAATACCAGGGGGCAACTAATGAAAAACTGTTTTTT; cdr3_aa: CASSEYQGATNEKLFF
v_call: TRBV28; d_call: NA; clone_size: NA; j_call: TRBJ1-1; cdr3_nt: TGTGCCAGCACAGAACGGAACACTGAAGCTTTCTTT; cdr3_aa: CASTERNTEAFF
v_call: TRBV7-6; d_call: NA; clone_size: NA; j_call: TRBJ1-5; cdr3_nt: TGTGCCAGCAGCTTAGACTACTATCAGCCCCAGCATTTT; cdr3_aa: CASSLDYYQPQHF
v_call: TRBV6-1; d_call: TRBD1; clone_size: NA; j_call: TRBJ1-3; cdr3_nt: TGTGCCAGCAGTGCGGACAGGACGAGGGGAAACACCATATATTTT; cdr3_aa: CASSADRTRGNTIYF
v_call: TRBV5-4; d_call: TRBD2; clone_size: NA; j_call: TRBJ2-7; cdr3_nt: TGTGCCAGCAGCTTAAAAGCGGGAGTGGACGAGCAGTACTTC; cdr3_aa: CASSLKAGVDEQYF